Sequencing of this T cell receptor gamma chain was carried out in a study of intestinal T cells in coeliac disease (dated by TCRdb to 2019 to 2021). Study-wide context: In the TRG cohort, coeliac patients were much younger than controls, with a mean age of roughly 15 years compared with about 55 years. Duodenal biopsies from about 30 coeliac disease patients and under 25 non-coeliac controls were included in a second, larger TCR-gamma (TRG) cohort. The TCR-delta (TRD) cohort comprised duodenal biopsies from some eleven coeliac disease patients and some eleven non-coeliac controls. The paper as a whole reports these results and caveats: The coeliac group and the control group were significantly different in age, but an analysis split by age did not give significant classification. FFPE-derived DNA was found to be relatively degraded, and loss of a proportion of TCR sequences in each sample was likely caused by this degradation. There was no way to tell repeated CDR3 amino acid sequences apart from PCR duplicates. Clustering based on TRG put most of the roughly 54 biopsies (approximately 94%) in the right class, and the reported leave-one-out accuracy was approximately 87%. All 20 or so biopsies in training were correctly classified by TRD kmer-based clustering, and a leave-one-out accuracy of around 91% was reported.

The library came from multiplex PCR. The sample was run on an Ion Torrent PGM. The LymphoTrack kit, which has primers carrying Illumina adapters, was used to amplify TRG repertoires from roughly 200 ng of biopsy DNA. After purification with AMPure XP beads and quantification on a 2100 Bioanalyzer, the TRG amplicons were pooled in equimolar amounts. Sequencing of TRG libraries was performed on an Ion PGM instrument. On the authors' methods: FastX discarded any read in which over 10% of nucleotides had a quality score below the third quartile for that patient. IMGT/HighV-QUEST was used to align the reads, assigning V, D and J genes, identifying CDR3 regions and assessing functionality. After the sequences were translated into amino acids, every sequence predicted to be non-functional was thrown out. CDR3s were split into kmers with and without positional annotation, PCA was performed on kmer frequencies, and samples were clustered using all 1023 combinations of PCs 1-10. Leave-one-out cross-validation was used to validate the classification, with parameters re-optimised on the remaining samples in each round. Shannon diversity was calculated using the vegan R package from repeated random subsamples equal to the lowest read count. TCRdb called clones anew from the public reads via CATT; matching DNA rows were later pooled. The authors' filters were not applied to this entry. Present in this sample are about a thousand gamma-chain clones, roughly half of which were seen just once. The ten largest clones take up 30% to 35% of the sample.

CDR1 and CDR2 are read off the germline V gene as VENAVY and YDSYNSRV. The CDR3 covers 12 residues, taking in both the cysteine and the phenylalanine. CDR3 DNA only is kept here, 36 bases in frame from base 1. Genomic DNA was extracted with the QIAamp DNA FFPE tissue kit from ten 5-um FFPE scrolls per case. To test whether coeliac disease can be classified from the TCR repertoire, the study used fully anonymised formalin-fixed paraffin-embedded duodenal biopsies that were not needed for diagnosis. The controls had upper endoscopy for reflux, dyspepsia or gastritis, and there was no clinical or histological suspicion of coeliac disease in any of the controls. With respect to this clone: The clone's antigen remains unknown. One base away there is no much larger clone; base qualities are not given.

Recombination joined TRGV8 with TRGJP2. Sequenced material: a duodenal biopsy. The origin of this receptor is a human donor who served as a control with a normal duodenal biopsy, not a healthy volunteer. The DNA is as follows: TGTGCACCTGGGATAGGTGATTGGATCAAGACGTTT. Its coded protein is CAPGIGDWIKTF.